Presented here are 19 T cell receptor beta chains from one specimen sequenced in a study of T cells in Graves' hyperthyroidism and ophthalmopathy. RNA transcripts gave rise to amplified TCR beta CDR3 regions. Primed by the HTBI set, a first-round RT-PCR was run on the TCR CDR3. TCRdb processed the multiplex PCR reads anew with MiXCR; each CDR3 protein has one entry. The data contain 380,000 or so distinct CDR3 sequences, roughly 12% of them singletons. The sequenced sample was blood. The receptors stem from a man under 40 with Graves' hyperthyroidism that later progressed to Graves' ophthalmopathy.

This clonotype was counted between two and nine times. The V call is TRBV24-1, the J call TRBJ2-3, with D possibly called TRBD1 or TRBD2 (6 bases each). CDR3 size: 15 residues. The germline V and J ends were trimmed by 4 bases and 1 base, with 11 bases remaining between them. Germline loops: CDR1 KGHDR, CDR2 SFDVKD. In DNA form, the CDR3 reads TGTGCCACCAGTGAGGGGGGCGCGGGCACAGATACGCAGTATTTT. Its protein product is CATSEGGAGTDTQYF.

This clonotype was seen at least ten times. The chain joins TRBV6-1 to TRBJ2-7; D could derive from TRBD1 or TRBD2 (5 bases each). V lost 10 bases to trimming and J lost 1 base, with 20 bases between them. The CDR3 consists of 15 residues. Germline CDR1 and CDR2: MNHNS and SASEGT. The CDR3 DNA reads as TGTGCCACAGTCGGGACCTGGCCTACATCCTACGAGCAGTACTTC. This codes for CATVGTWPTSYEQYF.

Ten or more counts support this clonotype. V is TRBV5-6 and J is TRBJ1-2; D may be TRBD1 (5 bases). Germline-derived CDR1 and CDR2 are SGHDT and YYEEEE. This CDR3 comprises 13 residues. Between the trimmed V and J ends, which lost 2 bases and 5 bases, there was a span of 10 bases. The CDR3: CASSFRSGYGYTF. For the CDR3, the DNA is TGTGCCAGCAGCTTTCGTTCAGGGTATGGCTACACCTTC.

This rearrangement joins TRBV18 to TRBJ2-3; 7 bases are a match to TRBD2. Germline V gene lookup returns CDR1 KGHSH and CDR2 LQKENI. The CDR3 extends over 13 amino acids. Trimming cost V 9 bases and J 1 base; bases outside gene matches: 4. The CDR3 sequence: CASLGGGTDTQYF. Written as DNA, the CDR3 is TGTGCCAGTTTGGGAGGGGGCACAGATACGCAGTATTTT.

In its sample, this clonotype was seen a few times. The rearrangement joins TRBV19 to TRBJ1-5; D is possibly TRBD1 (6 bases). CDR3 length: 18 residues. Trimming shortened V by 8 bases and J by 0 bases, and 23 bases separated the two germline ends. Germline values: CDR1 LNHDA, CDR2 SQIVND (reference sequence). The CDR3 DNA reads as TGTGCCAGTGGGGGCCCCCTTGGGCAGTCGGATAGCAATCAGCCCCAGCATTTT. It translates to CASGGPLGQSDSNQPQHF.

This clonotype was found a few times. The chain joins TRBV5-1 to TRBJ1-6, with 9 bases aligning to TRBD1. V gave up 0 bases and J gave up 9 bases; unmatched junction bases: 7. Germline values: CDR1 SGHRS, CDR2 YFSETQ. This CDR3 is built from 16 residues. In DNA form, the CDR3 reads TGCGCCAGCAGCTTGGAGGGACAGGGTTCTAGTTCACCCCTCCACTTT. Protein: CASSLEGQGSSSPLHF.

The chain carries TRBV28 and TRBJ2-2; the match to TRBD1 covers 7 bases. Losses at the gene ends were 6 bases for V and 7 bases for J; bases not matched to a gene: 8. CDR3 length: 14 residues. CDR1 MDHEN and CDR2 SYDVKM come from the germline V gene. CDR3 nucleotides: TGTGCCAGCAGGGACAGGTTTCTAAGCGGGGAGCTGTTTTTT. This encodes CASRDRFLSGELFF.

There are many counts of this clonotype. This chain connects TRBV16 to TRBJ1-1; the match to TRBD1 covers 8 bases. Losses at the gene ends were 2 bases for V and 5 bases for J; bases not matched to a gene: 10. This CDR3 contains 16 residues. Germline CDR1 reads KGHSY; CDR2 reads FQNENV. The CDR3 protein is CASSQVLQGAVTEAFF. The DNA of the CDR3 is TGTGCCAGCAGCCAAGTTCTGCAGGGGGCGGTTACTGAAGCTTTCTTT.

This clonotype has a count of ten or more. The chain employs TRBV12-3 or TRBV12-4 and TRBJ2-1; TRBD2 agrees at 11 bases. The trim removed 4 bases at V and 5 bases at J, leaving 10 bases unmatched. The CDR3 loop spans 17 amino acids. The DNA of the CDR3 is TGTGCCAGCAGTTCCCCGCTAGCGGGGGGTCCCAACAATGAGCAGTTCTTC. Encoded protein: CASSSPLAGGPNNEQFF.

This clonotype was recorded many times. The CDR3 region is CASSEIGGGDEQYF. CDR3 coding DNA: TGTGCCAGCAGTGAAATTGGAGGAGGCGACGAGCAGTACTTC. V gene TRBV2 combines with J gene TRBJ2-7; D may be TRBD2 (5 bases). The germline gives CDR1 SNHLY, CDR2 FYNNEI. This CDR3 region has 14 residues. V lost 2 bases, J lost 5 bases, and 13 bases lay in between.

CDR3 sequence reads: CASSFGGATEAFF. CDR3 sequence (DNA): TGTGCCAGCAGCTTTGGGGGGGCCACTGAAGCTTTCTTT. This chain connects TRBV7-9 to TRBJ1-1; D may be TRBD1 (6 bases). V was shortened by 3 bases and J by 4 bases, with 9 bases between the two germline ends. Germline lookup yields CDR1 SEHNR and CDR2 FQNEAQ (reference sequence). This CDR3 is built from 13 residues.

This clonotype was detected ten times or more. The chain links TRBV28 to TRBJ1-1; D may be TRBD1 (5 bases). CDR3 length: 15 residues. The V end lost 2 bases, the J end lost 0 bases, and 10 bases lay between the germline ends. Germline assignment: CDR1 MDHEN and CDR2 SYDVKM. As DNA, the CDR3 is TGTGCCAGCAGTTTACAGGGCCGTATGAACACTGAAGCTTTCTTT. It yields the protein CASSLQGRMNTEAFF.

This clonotype was seen many times. This sequence joins TRBV7-9 and TRBJ2-5; the match to TRBD2 covers 10 bases. CDR1 and CDR2 (germline): SEHNR, FQNEAQ (reference sequence). The CDR3 spans 16 residues. Trimming at V came to 3 bases and at J to 5 bases, leaving 9 bases not matched to a gene. CDR3 DNA: TGTGCCAGCAGCTTGGCGAGCGGGGGGGCTTGGGAGACCCAGTACTTC. Amino acids: CASSLASGGAWETQYF. The variable domain in full, completed from reference TRBV7-9 and TRBJ2-5, reads DTGVSQNPRHKITKRGQNVTFRCDPISEHNRLYWYRQTLGQGPEFLTYFQNEAQLEKSRLLSDRFSAERPKGSFSTLEIQRTEQGDSAMYLCASSLASGGAWETQYFGPGTRLLVL.

Many counts were recorded for this clonotype. V is TRBV7-9 and J is TRBJ2-1; tentative D call: TRBD1 (5 bases). V lost 5 bases and J lost 3, with 8 bases in between. This CDR3 spans 13 amino acids. Germline loops: CDR1 SEHNR, CDR2 FQNEAQ (reference sequence). In DNA, the CDR3 is TGTGCCAGCAGCATCGACAGCTACAATGAGCAGTTCTTC. It encodes CASSIDSYNEQFF.

The V call is TRBV18, the J call TRBJ2-3; D not resolved. CDR1 KGHSH and CDR2 LQKENI come from the germline V gene. V lost 3 bases and J lost 0, with 7 bases in between. This CDR3 contains 14 residues. The CDR3 DNA sequence: TGTGCCAGCTCACCCGGACGGAGCACAGATACGCAGTATTTT. Translated: CASSPGRSTDTQYF.

The J gene is TRBJ2-7, the V gene TRBV24-1; D unresolved. Germline V gene lookup returns CDR1 KGHDR and CDR2 SFDVKD. V lost 3 bases and J 9 bases, leaving 17 bases between the germline ends. The CDR3 has 14 residues. The CDR3 loop is CATSDRVPGRRQYF. In nucleotides, the CDR3 is TGTGCCACCAGTGATCGGGTCCCGGGTCGACGGCAGTACTTC.

There are a few counts of this clonotype. This chain's CDR3 is CASSFSGEAEQFF. CDR3 DNA sequence: TGTGCCAGCAGTTTTAGCGGGGAAGCTGAGCAGTTCTTC. The chain links TRBV6-1 to TRBJ2-1; 8 bases fit TRBD2. The CDR3 covers 13 residues. Germline V gene sequence: CDR1 MNHNS, CDR2 SASEGT. Losses at the gene ends were 5 bases for V and 9 bases for J; bases not matched to a gene: 6.

This clonotype has a count of ten or more. CDR3 DNA: TGTGCCAGCAGCGCCGGGACTCTTGAGGGAGAGACCCAGTACTTC. Its protein product is CASSAGTLEGETQYF. V is TRBV2 and J is TRBJ2-5; tentatively, D is TRBD2 (6 bases). V was shortened by 6 bases and J by 4 bases, with 18 bases between the two germline ends. This CDR3 has 15 amino acids. Germline V CDR1 and CDR2: SNHLY, FYNNEI.

The gene calls are TRBV7-9 and TRBJ2-2; 7 nucleotides match TRBD1. This CDR3 region has 16 residues. Germline CDR1 SEHNR, CDR2 FQNEAQ (reference sequence). With 3 bases clipped from V and 0 bases from J, the junction kept 4 bases outside the gene matches. CDR3 region: CASSFTRGTNTGELFF. In DNA, the CDR3 is TGTGCCAGCAGCTTTACCAGGGGGACGAACACCGGGGAGCTGTTTTTT.